These 3 T cell receptor beta chains came from one sample sequenced in a study of Ad26.COV2.S vaccination and SARS-CoV-2 variants (TCRdb year 2021). Receptor amplification or capture employed the immunoSEQ multiplex PCR assay. Held by TCRdb, this immuneACCESS table contains in-frame sequences only and omits some clones. Under half of the omission traces to an unresolved V gene where checked; the cause of the rest is unknown. The sample yields about 390,000 clones; 70% to 90% were counted once. Around 3.4% of the sample rests with the top ten. According to the study, the label for this sample's treatment or condition signals: roughly 20 received Ad26.COV2.S at low or high dose, single or two shots; 5 received placebo; per-sample allocation not given. Repertoires of vaccine and placebo recipients were sequenced from samples taken on day 63 after the first injection. The specimen comprised peripheral blood, sampled in a trial of Ad26.COV2.S vaccine versus placebo. The origin of the receptors is a person aged 18 to 59 who received the Ad26.COV2.S COVID-19 vaccine or a placebo.

This chain uses TRBV27 with TRBJ2-3; D perhaps matches TRBD2 (7 bases). CDR1 is MNHEY, CDR2 SMNVEV, per germline (reference sequence). Deletions cut 2 bases from V and 2 bases from J, with 14 bases between. The CDR3 runs 16 residues. The CDR3 reads CASSLNRGGNTDTQYF. CDR3 in DNA: TGTGCCAGCAGTTTAAATCGCGGGGGCAACACAGATACGCAGTATTTT.

J is TRBJ2-3 and V is TRBV10-1; the D gene is possibly TRBD1 (5 bases). The CDR3 runs 13 residues. V was clipped by 4 bases and J by 5 bases, with 10 bases between them. Germline CDR1 is WNHNN and CDR2 is SYGVQD (reference sequence). The CDR3 spells CASSAQGRDTQYF. The CDR3, as DNA: TGCGCCAGCAGTGCCCAGGGAAGAGATACGCAGTATTTT.

The genes are TRBV7-9 and TRBJ2-6; D might be TRBD2 (5 bases). Germline CDR1 and CDR2: SEHNR and FQNEAQ (reference sequence). The V gene lost 3 bases and the J gene lost 0 bases, with 12 bases spanning the gap. The CDR3 is made up of 17 amino acids. CDR3 sequence (DNA): TGTGCCAGCAGCTTCAGTAGTACTAGCTCTGGGGCCAACGTCCTGACTTTC. Translating gives CASSFSSTSSGANVLTF.